These T cell receptor beta chains were read from a single sample in a study of T cell changes during pregnancy in multiple sclerosis. Here immunoSEQ multiplex PCR was the method, and the copy in TCRdb shows in-frame clones only, minus some. The data hold under 35,000 clones, with about nine tenths observed a single time. Sequencing was performed on CD8+ T cells from peripheral blood mononuclear cells, taken before pregnancy. Every receptor here comes from a female donor with multiple sclerosis, enrolled in a pregnancy study. Both conserved end residues are part of each CDR3. The D gene is left open where the match is weak. Size values are once, few and many counts, or a class for expanded clones, and some rows have none.

TRBJ1-5	.	TRBV5-6	.	TGTGCCAGCAGCTTGGCGCAGGGAAAGGAGCCCCAGCATTTT	CASSLAQGKEPQHF
TRBJ1-1	.	TRBV6-5	.	TGTGCCAGCAGTTCCCAACCAGGTTACAACACTGAAGCTTTCTTT	CASSSQPGYNTEAFF
TRBJ1-1	.	TRBV11-2	.	TGTGCCAGCAGCTTTGATGACAGGTCTGAAGACCTCAGGGACACTGAAGCTTTCTTT	CASSFDDRSEDLRDTEAFF
TRBJ2-3	.	TRBV6-5	.	TGTGCCAGCAGTTTAGCGGATCGGAGCACAGATACGCAGTATTTT	CASSLADRSTDTQYF
TRBJ2-7	TRBD2	TRBV7-9	.	TGTGCCAGCAGCTTGGGGTTGGGGACTAACTCCTACGAGCAGTACTTC	CASSLGLGTNSYEQYF
TRBJ1-4	.	TRBV12-2	.	TGTGCAAGTCGCTTAGGATCGGGACAGGGGGTTTCTGCCGGTGAAAAACTGTTTTTT	CASRLGSGQGVSAGEKLFF
TRBJ1-1	.	TRBV6-4	.	TGTGCCAGCAGTCACAGGGAGAACACTGAAGCTTTCTTT	CASSHRENTEAFF
TRBJ1-1	TRBD1	TRBV27	.	TGTGCCAGCAGCCGGCAGGGGGGCTACACTGAAGCTTTCTTT	CASSRQGGYTEAFF
TRBJ1-6	.	TRBV27	few	TGTGCCAGCACCACCCGCGGGGTGAACTATAATTCACCCCTCCACTTT	CASTTRGVNYNSPLHF
TRBJ1-3	TRBD1	TRBV9	once	TGTGCCAGCGGACAGGATTGGGGAAACACCATATATTTT	CASGQDWGNTIYF
TRBJ1-4	.	TRBV7-2	.	TGTGCCAGCAAACCGGAACAGGGATATGAAAAACTGTTTTTT	CASKPEQGYEKLFF
TRBJ2-7	TRBD1	TRBV28	.	TGTGCCAGCAGTTTAGTCGTCGGGACAGGGATAGAGCAGTACTTC	CASSLVVGTGIEQYF
TRBJ2-7	TRBD2	TRBV2	.	TGTGCCACCAAGCGGGGAGCGGCCGACTACGAGCAGTACTTC	CATKRGAADYEQYF
TRBJ1-3	.	TRBV6-1	.	TGTGCCAGCGAATTTGAACAGGGATCTGGAAACACCATATATTTT	CASEFEQGSGNTIYF
TRBJ2-5	TRBD1	TRBV9	.	TGTGCCAGCAGCGTTATTGGGACAGGGGTAGAGACCCAGTACTTC	CASSVIGTGVETQYF
TRBJ2-7	.	TRBV2	few	TGTGCCAGCAGTGAAGGGGCTACCTACGAGCAGTACTTC	CASSEGATYEQYF
TRBJ1-6	.	TRBV7-3	.	TGTGCCAGCAGCTTAAATCCCGGGGAGCCCCTCCACTTT	CASSLNPGEPLHF
TRBJ2-3	.	TRBV27	.	TGTGCCAGCAGTTTATCCTTAGTCGGTTCGCGCTCTAGCACAGATACGCAGTATTTT	CASSLSLVGSRSSTDTQYF
TRBJ2-5	TRBD2	TRBV6-1	.	TGTGCCAGCAGTCTGGGACTAGGCGGCCCGGAGACCCAGTACTTC	CASSLGLGGPETQYF
TRBJ2-7	.	TRBV27	.	TGTGCCAGCAGCCATTCCCCATACGAGCAGTACTTC	CASSHSPYEQYF
TRBJ2-1	.	TRBV13	.	TGTGCCAGCAGCTCCGAGGTGGAGCAGTTCTTC	CASSSEVEQFF
TRBJ1-2	TRBD1	TRBV7-8	.	TGTGCCAGCAGCTTACCGGGACAGGGAAACGGCTACACCTTC	CASSLPGQGNGYTF
TRBJ2-1	TRBD2	TRBV10-3	.	TGTGCCATCAGTGAGCCGACCGGGACTAGTAATCACAATGAGCAGTTCTTC	CAISEPTGTSNHNEQFF
TRBJ2-2	.	TRBV7-9	once	TGTGCCAGCAGCGAGCCCACGACGAACACCGGGGAGCTGTTTTTT	CASSEPTTNTGELFF
TRBJ2-1	TRBD2	TRBV11-2	.	TGTGCCAGCAGCCCGGATAACGGGGGGGAGGGGTACAATGAGCAGTTCTTC	CASSPDNGGEGYNEQFF
TRBJ2-1	TRBD2	TRBV30	.	TGTGCCTGTTCGGGACTAGCGGGAGGGGGTGAGCAGTTCTTC	CACSGLAGGGEQFF
TRBJ1-3	.	TRBV7-6	.	TGTGCCAGCAGCTCAGGCTCTGGAACAGACTCTGGAAACACCATATATTTT	CASSSGSGTDSGNTIYF
TRBJ2-5	TRBD1	TRBV2	.	TGTGCCAGCAGTGAAGGACAGGGGGATATACAAGAGACCCAGTACTTC	CASSEGQGDIQETQYF
TRBJ2-1	.	TRBV19	.	TGTGCCAGTCTTTGGGGCCATGAGCAGTTCTTC	CASLWGHEQFF
TRBJ1-2	TRBD1	TRBV6-5	.	TGTGCCAGCAATACGGACAGGGGGTTTGGCTACACCTTC	CASNTDRGFGYTF
TRBJ1-3	.	TRBV11-3	.	TGTGCCAGCAGCCCGAAGACAGACCGCTCTGGAAACACCATATATTTT	CASSPKTDRSGNTIYF
TRBJ2-1	TRBD2	TRBV7-9	.	TGTGCCAGCAGCCCCATACTAGCGGGAGGTGGGAATGAGCAGTTCTTC	CASSPILAGGGNEQFF
TRBJ1-1	TRBD1	TRBV9	.	TGTGCCAGCAGCCCCCCCCTCGGACAGGGCGACAACACTGAAGCTTTCTTT	CASSPPLGQGDNTEAFF
TRBJ2-2	TRBD2	TRBV10-3	once	TGTGCCACGTCGCCGGGACTAGCGGGAGATCGGGACACCGGGGAGCTGTTTTTT	CATSPGLAGDRDTGELFF
TRBJ1-6	.	TRBV6-1	.	TGTGCCAGCAGTGAAGCGCTTGGGCACTCCATCAATTCACCCCTCCACTTT	CASSEALGHSINSPLHF
TRBJ2-5	.	TRBV27	.	TGTGCCAGCAGTTTAGACAGTCAAGAGACCCAGTACTTC	CASSLDSQETQYF
TRBJ2-2	TRBD1	TRBV7-8	.	TGTGCCAGCAGTGAGGGGGCTTTGCGGCCCGGGGAGCTGTTTTTT	CASSEGALRPGELFF
TRBJ2-4	TRBD1	TRBV27	.	TGTGCCAGCAGTCAACCGGGACAGGGAACCAAAAACATTCAGTACTTC	CASSQPGQGTKNIQYF
TRBJ1-5	.	TRBV7-8	.	TGTGCCAGCAGCCAACAGGGAAACAATCAGCCCCAGCATTTT	CASSQQGNNQPQHF
TRBJ2-3	.	TRBV5-3	.	TGTGCCAGGAAAAATCGGGCGGGGCCTAGCACAGATACGCAGTATTTT	CARKNRAGPSTDTQYF
TRBJ1-5	.	TRBV4-3	.	TGCGCCAGCAGCCAAGACAGGGCCAGGGAGGTAGACGGCAATCAGCCCCAGCATTTT	CASSQDRAREVDGNQPQHF
TRBJ2-3	TRBD1	TRBV7-9	.	TGTGCCAGCAACGATAACGACAGGGGAAGCACAGATACGCAGTATTTT	CASNDNDRGSTDTQYF
TRBJ1-2	TRBD1	TRBV29-1	.	TGCAGCGTTGAAGATGGGACAGGGGAGGGCTACACCTTC	CSVEDGTGEGYTF